These 6 T cell receptor beta chains were sequenced from one sample in a study of blood T cell repertoires in COVID-19. Profiled with immunoSEQ multiplex PCR; TCRdb holds only in-frame clones, not every one. The sample includes a few hundred thousand clones, 89% of them seen just once. The sample taken for sequencing was peripheral blood. Every receptor here comes from a woman aged 55-75 years with acute or convalescent COVID-19.

The chain links TRBV19 to TRBJ1-5, with a weak D call TRBD1 (6 bases). V was cut by 9 bases and J by 0 bases, with 18 bases left in between. Germline CDR1 is LNHDA and CDR2 is SQIVND (reference sequence). The CDR3 spans 16 residues. The CDR3 loop reads CASKGGTGTSNQPQHF. The CDR3 DNA reads TGTGCCAGCAAGGGGGGGACCGGAACTAGCAATCAGCCCCAGCATTTT.

The chain combines TRBV12-3 or TRBV12-4 with TRBJ1-2; 11 bases match TRBD1. The CDR3 contains 13 residues. The junction had 2 bases not matched to a gene; V was cut back by 5 bases and J by 6 bases. CDR3 DNA sequence: TGTGCCAGCAGTGGGGACAGGGGGAATGGCTACACCTTC. The encoded protein is CASSGDRGNGYTF.

The chain carries TRBV12-2 and TRBJ1-1; whether TRBD1, the table's D call, matches the DNA was not checked. TRBV12-2 is flagged as a pseudogene. The CDR3 length is 15 residues. CDR3 sequence reads: CASRLPGQFTTEAFF. CDR3 bases: TGTGCAAGTCGCCTCCCGGGACAGTTTACAACTGAAGCTTTCTTT.

The rearrangement joins TRBV7-9 to TRBJ1-5, with D perhaps TRBD1 (5 bases). The CDR3 extends over 14 amino acids. CDR1 and CDR2 (germline): SEHNR, FQNEAQ (reference sequence). Trimming cost V 6 bases and J 5 bases, with 14 bases left between them. The CDR3 DNA is TGTGCCAGCAGTAATAACGGGGACTATCAGCCCCAGCATTTT. It yields the protein CASSNNGDYQPQHF. Together with reference TRBV7-9 and TRBJ1-5, the CDR3 gives the full variable domain: DTGVSQNPRHKITKRGQNVTFRCDPISEHNRLYWYRQTLGQGPEFLTYFQNEAQLEKSRLLSDRFSAERPKGSFSTLEIQRTEQGDSAMYLCASSNNGDYQPQHFGDGTRLSIL.

The rearrangement uses TRBV27 and TRBJ1-1; D perhaps matches TRBD1 (6 bases). The CDR3 is 16 residues long. Trimming took 5 bases from V and 1 from J, leaving 17 bases between them. Per the germline V gene, CDR1 is MNHEY and CDR2 is SMNVEV (reference sequence). This CDR3 is CASSKGQGRGNTEAFF. CDR3 in DNA: TGTGCCAGCAGTAAGGGACAAGGAAGGGGGAACACTGAAGCTTTCTTT.

This clone was counted between two and nine times. The chain employs TRBV6-5 and TRBJ1-6; D unclear. The ends were cut back, 0 bases at V and 3 bases at J, with 6 bases in the middle. The germline V gene has CDR1 MNHEY and CDR2 SVGAGI. The CDR3 runs 15 residues. In nucleotides, the CDR3 is TGTGCCAGCAGTTACTCGACATACTATAATTCACCCCTCCACTTT. Amino acid sequence: CASSYSTYYNSPLHF.